These 19 T cell receptor beta chains came from one sample sequenced in a study of blood T cell repertoires in COVID-19. The protocol was immunoSEQ multiplex PCR, while the TCRdb copy is restricted to in-frame clones and leaves out a portion. The sample has roughly 120,000 clones, 81% seen once; the top ten hold 1.5% to 1.7%. Sequenced: peripheral blood. All receptors derive from a man in his fifties with acute or convalescent COVID-19.

The gene calls are TRBV28 and TRBJ1-6, with 7 nucleotides matching TRBD1. The germline CDR1 and CDR2 sequences are MDHEN and SYDVKM. There are 15 residues in the CDR3. The V gene end was trimmed by 1 base and the J gene end by 8 bases; junction bases not matched to a gene: 5. CDR3 loop: CASSLSRTGYSPLHF. The DNA of the CDR3 is TGTGCCAGCAGTTTATCTAGGACAGGTTATTCACCCCTCCACTTT.

V and J are TRBV9 and TRBJ1-3, with 8 bases that match TRBD1. V lost 4 bases, J lost 4 bases, and 10 bases stayed unmatched. The germline gives CDR1 SGDLS, CDR2 YYNGEE. The CDR3 sequence is 16 residues long. For the CDR3, the DNA is TGTGCCAGCAGCCCAAGAACAGGGGGGGAAGGAAACACCATATATTTT. Its translation is CASSPRTGGEGNTIYF.

This clone has only a few counts. Other DNA sequences of this sample code for an identical CDR3. The J gene is TRBJ1-1, the V gene TRBV10-1; 12 bases are a match to TRBD1. Germline CDR1 reads WNHNN; CDR2 reads SYGVQD (reference sequence). V shed 6 bases and J 6 bases; nucleotides not matched to a gene: 2. The CDR3 length is 13 residues. This chain's CDR3 is CASRGQGAAEAFF. The CDR3 DNA sequence: TGCGCCAGCAGGGGACAGGGGGCGGCTGAAGCTTTCTTT.

The rearrangement links TRBV2 to TRBJ1-6; 10 nucleotides align to TRBD1. The CDR3 spans 15 residues. Germline CDR1 is SNHLY and CDR2 is FYNNEI. The V gene end was trimmed by 6 bases and the J gene end by 16 bases; junction bases not matched to a gene: 15. DNA of the CDR3: TGTGCCAGCAGCCAATCACGGGACAGGGGACCTCCTCTCCACTTT. Translating gives CASSQSRDRGPPLHF.

This clone has only a few counts. V gene TRBV6-5 combines with J gene TRBJ1-3; D not certain. Germline loops: CDR1 MNHEY, CDR2 SVGAGI. This CDR3 contains 14 residues. V was shortened by 5 bases and J by 0 bases, with 8 bases between the two germline ends. The DNA for the CDR3 is TGTGCCAGCAGTCGTCTGAGCTCTGGAAACACCATATATTTT. Protein product: CASSRLSSGNTIYF.

The genes are TRBV30 and TRBJ1-4; 8 positions match TRBD1. The CDR3 is made up of 15 amino acids. Germline values: CDR1 GTSNPN, CDR2 SVGIG (reference sequence). Trimming took 2 bases from V and 6 from J; bases not matched to a gene: 8. CDR3 DNA sequence: TGTGCCTGGAGTCGGACAGGGATGGAATATGAAAAACTGTTTTTT. This codes for CAWSRTGMEYEKLFF.

The V gene is TRBV5-8, the J gene TRBJ2-2, with D unresolved. Trimming shortened V by 1 base and J by 0 bases, and 7 bases separated the two germline ends. This CDR3 has 15 amino acids. Germline V lookup: CDR1 SGHTS, CDR2 YDEGEE. The CDR3 nucleotides read TGTGCCAGCAGCTTGCCCAAAACGAACACCGGGGAGCTGTTTTTT. Translated: CASSLPKTNTGELFF.

V gene TRBV27 combines with J gene TRBJ1-1; weak D call: TRBD1 (6 bases). CDR1 is MNHEY and CDR2 is SMNVEV in the germline V gene (reference sequence). V was clipped by 2 bases and J by 0 bases, with 10 bases between them. CDR3 size: 15 residues. The CDR3, as DNA: TGTGCCAGCAGTTTACGGGGGGCAATGAACACTGAAGCTTTCTTT. This sequence encodes CASSLRGAMNTEAFF.

The chain has TRBV7-9 and TRBJ1-2; perhaps TRBD1 as D (6 bases). CDR3 length: 14 amino acids. Trimming took 1 base from V and 5 from J, leaving 11 bases between them. CDR1 is SEHNR, CDR2 FQNEAQ, per germline (reference sequence). The CDR3 DNA reads TGTGCCAGCAGCTTAGGCGCTAGGGGGTATGGCTACACCTTC. Amino acid sequence: CASSLGARGYGYTF.

The chain carries TRBV19 and TRBJ1-6; TRBD1 matches 9 bases. The V segment lost 6 bases and the J segment 9 bases; nucleotides outside the gene matches: 9. This CDR3 has 15 residues. Germline CDR1 reads LNHDA; CDR2 reads SQIVND (reference sequence). DNA of the CDR3: TGTGCCAGTAGGGACAGGGGCGGCGGTGGTTCACCCCTCCACTTT. Its translation is CASRDRGGGGSPLHF.

The chain uses TRBV12-3 or TRBV12-4 and TRBJ2-7; 7 bases are shared with TRBD1. The CDR3 extends over 13 amino acids. V shed 5 bases and J 5 bases; nucleotides not matched to a gene: 6. The CDR3 coding sequence is TGTGCCAGCAGTCCCTTGACAGGGAACGAGCAGTACTTC. Amino acid sequence: CASSPLTGNEQYF.

V is TRBV12-3 or TRBV12-4 and J is TRBJ1-2; a weak D match, TRBD1 (6 bases). The ends were cut back, 3 bases at V and 8 bases at J, with 13 bases in the middle. This CDR3 has 13 amino acids. The CDR3 sequence is CASSFGQGIGYTF. CDR3 sequence (DNA): TGTGCCAGCAGTTTCGGGCAGGGGATAGGCTACACCTTC.

This chain joins TRBV5-1 and TRBJ1-2; 9 nucleotides match TRBD1. The CDR3 is 14 amino acids. Trimming cost V 4 bases and J 6 bases; bases outside gene matches: 7. Germline V gene lookup returns CDR1 SGHRS and CDR2 YFSETQ. CDR3 DNA sequence: TGCGCCAGCAGCCTACAGGGGGCTAAAGATGGCTACACCTTC. Translating gives CASSLQGAKDGYTF.

This chain joins TRBV6-5 and TRBJ1-1, with 7 bases fitting TRBD1. The germline V gene has CDR1 MNHEY and CDR2 SVGAGI. The trim removed 9 bases at V and 3 bases at J, leaving 4 bases unmatched. The CDR3 is made up of 12 amino acids. CDR3 amino acids: CASTGEYTEAFF. The CDR3, as DNA: TGTGCCAGTACAGGGGAGTACACTGAAGCTTTCTTT.

The rearrangement links TRBV4-1 to TRBJ1-5; D not resolved. Trimming cost V 0 bases and J 6 bases, with 15 bases left between them. The germline V gene encodes CDR1 MGHRA and CDR2 YSYEKL. The CDR3 is 16 residues long. The CDR3 is CASSQDPGPWSQPQHF. The DNA of the CDR3 is TGCGCCAGCAGCCAAGATCCCGGCCCCTGGAGTCAGCCCCAGCATTTT.

V usage is TRBV30 and J usage is TRBJ1-4, with D unresolved. V was trimmed by 1 base and J by 8 bases, leaving 8 bases between them. Germline V gene lookup returns CDR1 GTSNPN and CDR2 SVGIG (reference sequence). The CDR3 runs to 12 residues. The CDR3 sequence: CAWSETPEKLFF. In nucleotides, the CDR3 is TGTGCCTGGAGTGAGACACCAGAAAAACTGTTTTTT.

This clone was detected once. The rearrangement uses TRBV24-1 and TRBJ1-6; 7 nucleotides align to TRBD1. From germline, CDR1 is KGHDR and CDR2 SFDVKD. Germline trimming cut 9 bases from V and 7 bases from J; bases unmatched to any gene: 8. The CDR3 covers 14 residues. The CDR3 bases are TGTGCCACCTGGCCCCGGGACAGAAATTCACCCCTCCACTTT. Its translation is CATWPRDRNSPLHF.

The chain combines TRBV2 with TRBJ1-5; TRBD1 aligns across 10 bases. Looked up from germline, CDR1 is SNHLY and CDR2 is FYNNEI. The length of the CDR3 is 15 residues. The V segment lost 6 bases and the J segment 2 bases; nucleotides outside the gene matches: 4. The CDR3 region has the DNA TGTGCCAGCAGGGGACAGGGGCTTGGCAATCAGCCCCAGCATTTT. It translates to CASRGQGLGNQPQHF.

This clone turned up a few times. The V call is TRBV7-2, the J call TRBJ1-2; the D is unclear. V was pared by 4 bases and J by 0 bases, with 9 bases between. This CDR3 has 14 residues. Germline CDR1 and CDR2: SGHTA and FQGNSA. CDR3 loop: CASSSVTPNYGYTF. DNA for the CDR3: TGTGCCAGCAGCTCCGTTACACCTAACTATGGCTACACCTTC.